This entry lists 24 T cell receptor beta chains sequenced from one sample in a study of blood T cell repertoires in COVID-19 (dated by TCRdb to about 2020). The library relied on the immunoSEQ multiplex PCR assay. TCRdb stores this immuneACCESS table with in-frame sequences only. Part of the clones is absent; in the studies checked, under half of the shortfall reflects unresolved V genes, and no reason is known for the rest. This sample comprises 55,000 to 90,000 clones, roughly 86% of them detected only once. Together, the top ten hold 3.9% of the sample. Sequences were obtained from peripheral blood. The receptors originated from a man in his 70s with active COVID-19.

A single count supports this clone. The chain recombines TRBV30 with TRBJ1-4, with D possibly matching TRBD1 (5 bases). The V end was cut by 3 bases, the J end by 3 bases, with 17 bases between. Germline V CDR1 and CDR2: GTSNPN, SVGIG (reference sequence). The CDR3 totals 16 residues. The CDR3 coding sequence is TGTGCCTGGAGGTGGGGCAGGGAAGTCGCTAATGAAAAACTGTTTTTT. Residues: CAWRWGREVANEKLFF.

The chain links TRBV9 to TRBJ1-2, with TRBD1 matching 7 bases. The CDR3 has 16 amino acids. V shed 4 bases and J 4 bases; nucleotides not matched to a gene: 13. Germline assignment: CDR1 SGDLS and CDR2 YYNGEE. The CDR3 sequence: CASSPRVNDRVYGYTF. In DNA form, the CDR3 reads TGTGCCAGCAGCCCACGTGTTAACGACAGGGTCTATGGCTACACCTTC.

V is TRBV2 and J is TRBJ2-1, with a possible D match to TRBD1 (5 bases). Germline CDR1 and CDR2: SNHLY and FYNNEI. V lost 7 bases and J 6 bases, leaving 13 bases between the germline ends. The CDR3 totals 13 residues. CDR3 nucleotide sequence: TGTGCCAGCAACAAGGACATAGCCAATGAGCAGTTCTTC. Translated, it gives CASNKDIANEQFF. The entire variable domain, with the rest obtained from reference TRBV2 and TRBJ2-1, is as follows: EPEVTQTPSHQVTQMGQEVILRCVPISNHLYFYWYRQILGQKVEFLVSFYNNEISEKSEIFDDQFSVERPDGSNFTLKIRSTKLEDSAMYFCASNKDIANEQFFGPGTRLTVL.

In this sample, this clone turned up once. This chain links TRBV18 with TRBJ2-3, with TRBD1 as a possible D gene (7 bases). The germline V and J ends were trimmed by 1 base and 1 base, with 15 bases remaining between them. The CDR3 has 17 amino acids. The germline gives CDR1 KGHSH, CDR2 LQKENI. The CDR3 loop is CASSPLSGGLRTDTQYF. Written as DNA, the CDR3 is TGTGCCAGCTCACCACTTTCAGGGGGGCTCCGCACAGATACGCAGTATTTT.

The chain is built from TRBV19 and TRBJ1-4, with D tentatively TRBD1 (6 bases). From germline, CDR1 is LNHDA and CDR2 SQIVND (reference sequence). The CDR3 is 17 amino acids. V was cut by 4 bases and J by 5 bases, with 20 bases left in between. CDR3 coding DNA: TGTGCCAGTAGTACGCCCCCGTCGGGGGGCCAGAATGAAAAACTGTTTTTT. Its translation is CASSTPPSGGQNEKLFF.

V usage is TRBV29-1 and J usage is TRBJ1-1; 9 bases map to TRBD1. This CDR3 comprises 14 residues. Germline V gives CDR1 SQVTM, CDR2 ANQGSEA. The junction had 4 bases not matched to a gene; V was cut back by 4 bases and J by 1 base. CDR3 nucleotide sequence: TGCAGCGTTGGAACAGGGGGCGGGAACACTGAAGCTTTCTTT. Its protein product is CSVGTGGGNTEAFF.

In its sample, this clone was seen once. The chain carries TRBV14 and TRBJ2-7; 14 nucleotides line up with TRBD2. V was pared by 4 bases and J by 4 bases, with 12 bases of the junction left unmatched. Germline loops: CDR1 SGHDN, CDR2 FVKESK. The CDR3 sequence is 18 residues long. This chain's CDR3 is CASSPGAPTSGRAYEQYF. CDR3 DNA sequence: TGTGCCAGCAGCCCGGGGGCACCGACTAGCGGGAGGGCTTACGAGCAGTACTTC. Filled out from reference TRBV14 and TRBJ2-7, the complete variable domain reads EAGVTQFPSHSVIEKGQTVTLRCDPISGHDNLYWYRRVMGKEIKFLLHFVKESKQDESGMPNNRFLAERTGGTYSTLKVQPAELEDSGVYFCASSPGAPTSGRAYEQYFGPGTRLTVT.

CDR3 sequence reads: CASSPLAGGYNEQFF. In DNA form, the CDR3 reads TGTGCCAGCAGCCCCCTAGCGGGGGGGTACAATGAGCAGTTCTTC. The chain recombines TRBV6-6 with TRBJ2-1; 12 bases agree with TRBD2. Per germline, CDR1 MNHNY and CDR2 SVGAGI (reference sequence). V shed 6 bases and J 4 bases; nucleotides not matched to a gene: 4. The CDR3 extends over 15 amino acids.

This chain joins TRBV28 and TRBJ1-1; D may be TRBD1 (5 bases). Germline V gene sequence: CDR1 MDHEN, CDR2 SYDVKM. This CDR3 is built from 14 residues. Trimming removed 8 bases from V and 4 bases from J, with 17 bases in between. In DNA form, the CDR3 reads TGTGCCAGCCGCGGACCAGGGCCGGGCACTGAAGCTTTCTTT. Amino acids: CASRGPGPGTEAFF. Using reference TRBV28 and TRBJ1-1 for the parts outside the CDR3, the full variable domain is DVKVTQSSRYLVKRTGEKVFLECVQDMDHENMFWYRQDPGLGLRLIYFSYDVKMKEKGDIPEGYSVSREKKERFSLILESASTNQTSMYLCASRGPGPGTEAFFGQGTRLTVV.

The chain has TRBV7-9 and TRBJ2-3, with D possibly TRBD2 on 6 matching bases. The CDR3 runs 16 residues. The germline V gene has CDR1 SEHNR and CDR2 FQNEAQ (reference sequence). V was clipped by 5 bases and J by 4 bases, with 19 bases between them. This CDR3 reads CASSHPPREPADTQYF. CDR3 sequence (DNA): TGTGCCAGCAGCCACCCCCCCCGGGAGCCGGCAGATACGCAGTATTTT.

With respect to this clone: Distinct nucleotide sequences in the sample also encode this CDR3. The chain links TRBV14 to TRBJ1-1; 8 bases are a match to TRBD1. Per germline, CDR1 SGHDN and CDR2 FVKESK. The CDR3 has 13 amino acids. V lost 1 base to trimming and J lost 8 bases; unmatched junction nucleotides: 3. CDR3 region: CASSQGTGTEAFF. The CDR3 DNA is TGTGCCAGCAGCCAAGGGACAGGGACAGAAGCTTTCTTT. Together with reference TRBV14 and TRBJ1-1, the CDR3 gives the full variable domain: EAGVTQFPSHSVIEKGQTVTLRCDPISGHDNLYWYRRVMGKEIKFLLHFVKESKQDESGMPNNRFLAERTGGTYSTLKVQPAELEDSGVYFCASSQGTGTEAFFGQGTRLTVV.

The chain couples TRBV7-9 to TRBJ2-7; possibly TRBD1 for D (5 bases). Germline-derived CDR1 and CDR2 are SEHNR and FQNEAQ (reference sequence). The CDR3 is 14 amino acids. The ends were cut back, 3 bases at V and 2 bases at J, with 11 bases in the middle. CDR3 DNA sequence: TGTGCCAGCAGCTTCGTGGGCAGGGCCTACGAGCAGTACTTC. Residues: CASSFVGRAYEQYF. The variable domain in full, completed from reference TRBV7-9 and TRBJ2-7, reads DTGVSQNPRHKITKRGQNVTFRCDPISEHNRLYWYRQTLGQGPEFLTYFQNEAQLEKSRLLSDRFSAERPKGSFSTLEIQRTEQGDSAMYLCASSFVGRAYEQYFGPGTRLTVT.

The chain links TRBV4-2 to TRBJ1-6, with a weak D call TRBD1 (6 bases). Germline lookup yields CDR1 LGHNA and CDR2 YNFKEQ. The CDR3 is 16 amino acids. V was shortened by 1 base and J by 8 bases, with 15 bases between the two germline ends. CDR3 nucleotide sequence: TGTGCCAGCAGCCAAGGCCTTGGGACACAATATTCACCCCTCCACTTT. Its protein product is CASSQGLGTQYSPLHF.

The chain carries TRBV18 and TRBJ2-3, with D unresolved. The CDR3 covers 13 residues. Germline V CDR1 and CDR2: KGHSH, LQKENI. The V end lost 0 bases, the J end lost 7 bases, and 8 bases lay between the germline ends. Here the CDR3 reads CASSPPELNTQYF. The CDR3 nucleotides are TGTGCCAGCTCACCACCTGAGCTGAATACGCAGTATTTT.

This chain uses TRBV7-6 with TRBJ2-3, with 7 bases matching TRBD1. The V gene's germline CDR1 is SGHVS and CDR2 FNYEAQ. With V trimmed by 3 bases and J by 0 bases, 6 bases remained unmatched. CDR3 length: 16 residues. Written as DNA, the CDR3 is TGTGCCAGCAGCTTCGCCCGACAGGGTAGCACAGATACGCAGTATTTT. Translating it yields CASSFARQGSTDTQYF.

The chain joins TRBV2 to TRBJ1-2, with a tentative D call TRBD1 (5 bases). CDR3 length equals 15 residues. Per germline, CDR1 SNHLY and CDR2 FYNNEI. V lost 2 bases and J 4 bases, leaving 14 bases between the germline ends. CDR3 protein: CASSESGLGAYGYTF. The DNA of the CDR3 is TGTGCCAGCAGTGAATCGGGCCTAGGGGCCTATGGCTACACCTTC.

The rearrangement links TRBV18 to TRBJ2-7, with TRBD1 as a possible D gene (6 bases). Trimming left V 6 bases short and J 3 bases short, with 9 bases between. Germline V gene lookup returns CDR1 KGHSH and CDR2 LQKENI. CDR3 length: 12 residues. For the CDR3, the DNA is TGTGCCAGCTCCCAACAGGGCTACGAGCAGTACTTC. Protein: CASSQQGYEQYF.

The chain is built from TRBV9 and TRBJ2-7; 10 bases match TRBD2. The CDR3 length is 15 residues. In germline, CDR1 is SGDLS, CDR2 YYNGEE. J gave up 0 bases and V 4 bases, and 4 bases lay outside the gene matches. In DNA, the CDR3 is TGTGCCAGCAGCAACGGACTAGCGGCCTCCTACGAGCAGTACTTC. It encodes CASSNGLAASYEQYF.

The rearrangement links TRBV11-3 to TRBJ2-2; 14 nucleotides line up with TRBD2. The CDR3 totals 17 residues. J lost 5 bases, V lost 6 bases, and 8 bases had no gene match. Germline loops: CDR1 SGHNT, CDR2 YENEEA. The DNA for the CDR3 is TGTGCCAGCAGGCCGGGACTAGCGGGAGCGGGGACCGGGGAGCTGTTTTTT. Amino acids: CASRPGLAGAGTGELFF.

The chain carries TRBV2 and TRBJ2-4; 7 nucleotides agree with TRBD2. Germline CDR1 is SNHLY and CDR2 is FYNNEI. There are 15 residues in the CDR3. The V gene end was trimmed by 4 bases and the J gene end by 5 bases; junction bases not matched to a gene: 8. CDR3 sequence (DNA): TGTGCCAGCAGTGGGGGCGGGGGAGCACAAAACATTCAGTACTTC. This encodes CASSGGGGAQNIQYF. Supplemented by reference TRBV2 and TRBJ2-4, the full variable domain reads EPEVTQTPSHQVTQMGQEVILRCVPISNHLYFYWYRQILGQKVEFLVSFYNNEISEKSEIFDDQFSVERPDGSNFTLKIRSTKLEDSAMYFCASSGGGGAQNIQYFGAGTRLSVL.

The chain combines TRBV28 with TRBJ2-7, with 7 bases lining up with TRBD2. The CDR3 loop spans 15 amino acids. V trimming: 3 bases; J trimming: 3 bases; junction bases outside the gene matches: 8. From germline, CDR1 is MDHEN and CDR2 SYDVKM. CDR3 loop: CASSFMGGLGYEQYF. CDR3 bases: TGTGCCAGCAGTTTTATGGGGGGGTTGGGCTACGAGCAGTACTTC.

This clone occurred a few times. The CDR3 region is CASSPMPGQAAFGQYF. The CDR3 nucleotides are TGTGCCAGCTCACCAATGCCGGGACAGGCGGCTTTCGGGCAGTACTTC. J is TRBJ2-7 and V is TRBV18; 8 bases map to TRBD1. The CDR3 runs 16 residues. Germline V gene data show CDR1 as KGHSH and CDR2 as LQKENI. The J segment lost 9 bases and the V segment lost 2 bases, leaving 15 bases of the junction unmatched.

This chain uses TRBV19 with TRBJ1-1; weak D call: TRBD1 (5 bases). The CDR3 is 15 amino acids. The V gene's germline CDR1 is LNHDA and CDR2 SQIVND (reference sequence). Trimming cost V 0 bases and J 3 bases, with 11 bases left between them. Written as DNA, the CDR3 is TGTGCCAGTAGTATAGACCTTACGGGGGACACTGAAGCTTTCTTT. Encoded protein: CASSIDLTGDTEAFF.

This clone has just one count. The chain carries TRBV7-2 and TRBJ2-7; perhaps TRBD2 as D (7 bases). The V end lost 7 bases, the J end lost 4 bases, and 20 bases lay between the germline ends. The CDR3 totals 15 residues. CDR1 is SGHTA, CDR2 FQGNSA, per germline. CDR3 DNA sequence: TGTGCCAGCACCCCGGGGTCGGGGGGCGGGTACGAGCAGTACTTC. This translates into CASTPGSGGGYEQYF. Drawing the rest from reference TRBV7-2 and TRBJ2-7, the complete variable domain is GAGVSQSPSNKVTEKGKDVELRCDPISGHTALYWYRQSLGQGLEFLIYFQGNSAPDKSGLPSDRFSAERTGGSVSTLTIQRTQQEDSAVYLCASTPGSGGGYEQYFGPGTRLTVT.